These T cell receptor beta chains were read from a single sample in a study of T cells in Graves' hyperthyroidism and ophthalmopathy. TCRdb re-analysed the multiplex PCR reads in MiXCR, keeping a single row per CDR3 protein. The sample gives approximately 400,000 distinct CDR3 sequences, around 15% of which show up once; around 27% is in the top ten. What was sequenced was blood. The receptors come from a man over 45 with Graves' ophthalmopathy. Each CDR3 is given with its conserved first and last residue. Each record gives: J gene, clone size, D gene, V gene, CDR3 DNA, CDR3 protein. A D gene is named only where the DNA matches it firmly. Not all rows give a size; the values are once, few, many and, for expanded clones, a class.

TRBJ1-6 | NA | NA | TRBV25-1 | TGTGCCAGCAGGGGAGGAGGAGGTTCCCTCCACTTT | CASRGGGGSLHF
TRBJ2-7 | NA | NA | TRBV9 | TGTGCCAGCAGCACCGAACCAGGCTACGAGCAGTACTTC | CASSTEPGYEQYF
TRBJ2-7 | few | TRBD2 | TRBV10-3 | TGTGCCATCGGCAACCAAGCGGGAGTCGAGCAGTACTTC | CAIGNQAGVEQYF
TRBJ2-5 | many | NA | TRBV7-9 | TGTGCCAGCAGCTTCGGAGGGCCTCCTGAACCAGAGACCCAGTACTTC | CASSFGGPPEPETQYF
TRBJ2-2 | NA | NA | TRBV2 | TGTGCCACTACACGGGCCGGGGAGCTGTTTTTT | CATTRAGELFF
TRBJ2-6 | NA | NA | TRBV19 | TGTGCCAGTACCACAACTGGGGCCAACGTCCTGACTTTC | CASTTTGANVLTF
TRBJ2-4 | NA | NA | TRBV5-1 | TGCGCCAGCAGCAAAACGACAGCGGTCAAAAACATTCAGTACTTC | CASSKTTAVKNIQYF
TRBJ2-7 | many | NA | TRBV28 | TGTGCCAGCAGCCCCCATGGGACCTACGAGCAGTACTTC | CASSPHGTYEQYF
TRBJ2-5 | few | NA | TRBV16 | TGTGCCAGCAGTCGTTGGGACAACCAAGAGACCCAGTACTTC | CASSRWDNQETQYF
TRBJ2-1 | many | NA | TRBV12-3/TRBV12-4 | TGTGCCAGCAGATCTTCGGAAGCTTACAATGAGCAGTTCTTC | CASRSSEAYNEQFF
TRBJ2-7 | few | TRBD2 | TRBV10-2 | TGCGCCAGCAGTGATCCTAGCGGGAGGAGTAAAGACGAGCAGTACTTC | CASSDPSGRSKDEQYF
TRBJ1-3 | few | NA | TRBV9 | TGTGCCAGCAGCCCCACCTCAGGGAAGCCACTCATCTCTGGAAACACCATATATTTT | CASSPTSGKPLISGNTIYF
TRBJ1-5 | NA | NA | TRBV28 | TGTGCCAGCAGTTTAAAGGGGGACTCGGAACAGCCCCAGCATTTT | CASSLKGDSEQPQHF
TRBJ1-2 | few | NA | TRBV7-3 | TGTGCCAGCAGCATAACAGGGACTGGTAACTATGGCTACACCTTC | CASSITGTGNYGYTF
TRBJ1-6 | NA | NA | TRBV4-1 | TGCGCCAGCAGCCAAGAACGGGGCCTTTATAATTCACCCCTCCACTTT | CASSQERGLYNSPLHF
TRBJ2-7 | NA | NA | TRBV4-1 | TGCGCCAGCAGCCAAGATGGGCGGAAAGGAACCTACGAGCAGTACTTC | CASSQDGRKGTYEQYF
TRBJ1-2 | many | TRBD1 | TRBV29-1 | TGCAGCGTTGAGGGGACAGGATCAATCTATGGCTACACCTTC | CSVEGTGSIYGYTF
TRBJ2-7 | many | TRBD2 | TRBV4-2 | TGTGCCAGCAGCCCCGGAACCGGGAGGTCCTACGAGCAGTACTTC | CASSPGTGRSYEQYF
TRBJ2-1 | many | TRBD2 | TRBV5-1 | TGCGCCAGCAGCACACTAGCGGGAGGAGGGTACAATGAGCAGTTCTTC | CASSTLAGGGYNEQFF
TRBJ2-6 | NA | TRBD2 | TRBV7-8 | TGTGCCAGCAGCTTAATGGGACTAGCGGGGGTCTCTGGGGCCAACGTCCTGACTTTC | CASSLMGLAGVSGANVLTF
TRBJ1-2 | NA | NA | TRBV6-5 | TGTGCCAGCAGTTATGATATGTTTCAATTTCCCCGAGGGGGGGGACAAAAACTAGATGGCTACACCTTC | CASSYDMFQFPRGGGQKLDGYTF
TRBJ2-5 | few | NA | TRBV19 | TGTGCCAGTTCTGCGGGAATGTCATCGGAGACCCAGTACTTC | CASSAGMSSETQYF
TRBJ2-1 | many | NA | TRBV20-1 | TGCAGTGCTAGTAAGGAGGAAACCTACAATGAGCAGTTCTTC | CSASKEETYNEQFF
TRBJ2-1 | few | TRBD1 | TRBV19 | TGTGCCAGTAGTAAAGGCGGCCCGGGACAGGGGGCGCAAGCCACCTACAATGAGCAGTTCTTC | CASSKGGPGQGAQATYNEQFF
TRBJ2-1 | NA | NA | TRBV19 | TGTGCCAGTACCCTCGGGCGGGACTCCTACAATGAGCAGTTCTTC | CASTLGRDSYNEQFF
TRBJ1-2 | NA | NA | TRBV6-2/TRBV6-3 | TGTGCCAGCAGAACAATCTATGGCTACACCTTC | CASRTIYGYTF
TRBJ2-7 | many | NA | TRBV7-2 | TGTGCCAGCAGCTTAGCGCAATTGTCGGGGAAAAGCTCCTACGAGCAGTACTTC | CASSLAQLSGKSSYEQYF
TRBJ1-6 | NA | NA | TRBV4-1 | TGCGCCAGCAGCCAAGAGGCAGGGATGTATCATTCACCCCTCCACTTT | CASSQEAGMYHSPLHF
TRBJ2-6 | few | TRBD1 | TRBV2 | TGTGCCAGCAGCCGGGACAGGAATGCTGGGGCCAACGTCCTGACTTTC | CASSRDRNAGANVLTF
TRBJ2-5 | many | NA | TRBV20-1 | TGCAGTGCTAGAGAATTAGCGGAACAAGAGACCCAGTACTTC | CSARELAEQETQYF
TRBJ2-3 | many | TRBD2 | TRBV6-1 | TGTGCCAGTCGACTAGCGGGAGTGAGCACAGATACGCAGTATTTT | CASRLAGVSTDTQYF
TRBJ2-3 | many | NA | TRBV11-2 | TGTGCCGGGCATGGAGGTAGTTTGACAGATACGCAGTATTTT | CAGHGGSLTDTQYF
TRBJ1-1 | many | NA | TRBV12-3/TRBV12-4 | TGTGCCAGCAGTTTAAGACACAGGGAGTTGGCTTTCTTT | CASSLRHRELAFF
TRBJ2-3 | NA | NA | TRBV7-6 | TGTGCCAGCAGCTTAGCCGGGGCCAACACAGATACGCAGTATTTT | CASSLAGANTDTQYF
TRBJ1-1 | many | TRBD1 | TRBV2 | TGTGCCAGCAGGGGACAGGGCGAGGGTGAAGCTTTCTTT | CASRGQGEGEAFF